Listed below are T cell receptor beta chains from one sample, sequenced in a study of blood T cell repertoires in COVID-19. The data were produced by immunoSEQ multiplex PCR, yet TCRdb's version contains in-frame clones alone and is incomplete. Among some 100,000 clones listed, roughly four fifths were seen once. Sequencing was carried out using peripheral blood. The receptors were sampled from a man in his fifties with active or convalescent COVID-19. Both conserved end residues are part of each CDR3. The D gene is left open where the match is weak. Clone size is not always given. Where it is, it says once, few, many or a class for expanded clones.

>TRBD2|TRBJ2-5|TRBV6-2/TRBV6-3|NA
CASSRRGGPQETQYF
TGTGCCAGCAGTCGACGGGGGGGGCCCCAAGAGACCCAGTACTTC
>NA|TRBJ1-4|TRBV6-5|NA
CASRPTGDNEKLFF
TGTGCCAGCAGGCCGACAGGTGATAATGAAAAACTGTTTTTT
>NA|TRBJ2-7|TRBV5-1|NA
CASSRGHPDYEQYF
TGCGCCAGCAGCCGGGGACACCCCGACTACGAGCAGTACTTC
>NA|TRBJ2-4|TRBV1|NA
CTCRGGKNIQYF
TGCACCTGTCGAGGGGGAAAAAACATTCAGTACTTC
>TRBD1|TRBJ2-1|TRBV11-2|few
CASSQSGQGSGNEQFF
TGTGCCAGCAGCCAGTCGGGACAGGGGAGTGGTAATGAGCAGTTCTTC
>NA|TRBJ2-4|TRBV7-9|NA
CASSFQGTNIQYF
TGTGCCAGCAGCTTCCAGGGAACAAACATTCAGTACTTC
>NA|TRBJ2-3|TRBV27|NA
CASSYLRDTDTQYF
TGTGCCAGCAGCTATCTCCGGGACACAGATACGCAGTATTTT
>NA|TRBJ1-5|TRBV6-5|few
CASSRLGDQPQHF
TGTGCCAGCAGTCGACTAGGAGATCAGCCCCAGCATTTT
>NA|TRBJ2-3|TRBV3-1/TRBV3-2|NA
CASSHLTDTQYF
TGTGCCAGCAGCCACTTAACAGATACGCAGTATTTT
>TRBD1|TRBJ1-1|TRBV5-1|few
CASGWTGNTEAFF
TGCGCCAGCGGTTGGACAGGGAACACTGAAGCTTTCTTT
>NA|TRBJ1-1|TRBV27|NA
CASSPTGTNTEAFF
TGTGCCAGCAGCCCCACAGGGACGAACACTGAAGCTTTCTTT
>NA|TRBJ2-7|TRBV7-9|NA
CASSLTGDTYEQYF
TGTGCCAGCAGCTTGACAGGAGATACCTACGAGCAGTACTTC
>TRBD1|TRBJ1-2|TRBV5-4|NA
CASSLGGDSNYGYTF
TGTGCCAGCAGCTTGGGGGGGGACAGTAACTATGGCTACACCTTC
>NA|TRBJ2-4|TRBV2|NA
CASSYSGAKNIQYF
TGTGCCAGCAGTTATAGCGGAGCCAAAAACATTCAGTACTTC
>TRBD1|TRBJ1-4|TRBV24-1|NA
CATSDPRQGNEKLFF
TGTGCCACCAGTGATCCGAGACAGGGGAATGAAAAACTGTTTTTT
>TRBD2|TRBJ2-1|TRBV28|NA
CASETTSGHNEQFF
TGTGCCAGCGAGACGACTAGCGGTCACAATGAGCAGTTCTTC
>NA|TRBJ1-2|TRBV7-2|NA
CASSAHRTYGYTF
TGTGCCAGCAGCGCCCACAGAACCTATGGCTACACCTTC
>TRBD1|TRBJ2-2|TRBV5-1|once
CASIPWDREGTGELFF
TGCGCCAGCATCCCATGGGACAGAGAGGGCACCGGGGAGCTGTTTTTT
>TRBD1|TRBJ2-3|TRBV9|NA
CASSPKPGQGYGDTQYF
TGTGCCAGCAGCCCCAAACCGGGACAGGGATATGGAGATACGCAGTATTTT
>NA|TRBJ1-2|TRBV14|few
CASSPAGNYGYTF
TGTGCCAGCAGCCCCGCAGGGAACTATGGCTACACCTTC
>NA|TRBJ1-1|TRBV5-6|NA
CASSLGRGNTEAFF
TGTGCCAGCAGCTTGGGCAGGGGGAACACTGAAGCTTTCTTT
>TRBD2|TRBJ2-3|TRBV2|NA
CASMGNSGGSATQYF
TGTGCCAGCATGGGCAACAGCGGGGGCAGTGCTACGCAGTATTTT
>NA|TRBJ2-2|TRBV10-1|NA
CASSDGADTGELFF
TGCGCCAGCAGTGATGGGGCGGACACCGGGGAGCTGTTTTTT
>TRBD2|TRBJ2-5|TRBV28|NA
CASGTSGGGETQYF
TGTGCCAGCGGGACTAGCGGGGGAGGAGAGACCCAGTACTTC
>TRBD1|TRBJ1-6|TRBV4-1|NA
CASSYNARGPKNSPLHF
TGCGCCAGCAGCTACAATGCCAGGGGGCCTAAGAATTCACCCCTCCACTTT
>TRBD1|TRBJ1-1|TRBV24-1|NA
CATAGQGNTEAFF
TGTGCCACCGCCGGACAGGGGAACACTGAAGCTTTCTTT
>NA|TRBJ2-1|TRBV20-1|NA
CSVLADNEQFF
TGCAGTGTGCTAGCAGACAATGAGCAGTTCTTC
>TRBD2|TRBJ2-3|TRBV28|NA
CASSFMQTGGADTQYF
TGTGCCAGCAGTTTTATGCAAACCGGGGGGGCAGATACGCAGTATTTT
>NA|TRBJ2-5|TRBV11-2|NA
CASSLGLRETQYF
TGTGCCAGCAGCTTGGGACTCCGAGAGACCCAGTACTTC
>NA|TRBJ1-4|TRBV15|NA
CATSRDPGEPSEKLFF
TGTGCCACCAGCAGAGATCCGGGGGAACCAAGCGAAAAACTGTTTTTT
>TRBD1|TRBJ1-6|TRBV10-1|NA
CASSAGTGGASSPLHF
TGCGCCAGCAGCGCCGGGACAGGGGGCGCGAGCTCACCCCTCCACTTT
>TRBD1|TRBJ2-3|TRBV6-5|NA
CASSKGQEGTDTQYF
TGTGCCAGCAGTAAGGGACAGGAGGGCACAGATACGCAGTATTTT
>TRBD1|TRBJ2-1|TRBV28|NA
CASRNDRVGYNEQFF
TGTGCCAGCAGAAATGACAGGGTAGGGTACAATGAGCAGTTCTTC
>NA|TRBJ2-3|TRBV5-6|NA
CASSLISDTQYF
TGTGCCAGCAGCTTGATATCCGATACTCAGTATTTT
>TRBD2|TRBJ2-2|TRBV28|NA
CATSGGTGELFF
TGTGCCACTTCGGGGGGAACCGGGGAGCTGTTTTTT
>NA|TRBJ2-7|TRBV11-2|NA
CASSSGRAALSYEQYF
TGTGCCAGCAGCTCGGGCAGGGCAGCTCTGTCCTACGAGCAGTACTTC
>NA|TRBJ2-1|TRBV5-4|NA
CASSLALAEYNEQFF
TGTGCCAGCAGCTTGGCGTTAGCGGAGTACAATGAGCAGTTCTTC
>TRBD1|TRBJ1-6|TRBV28|NA
CASSSRTGRSPLHF
TGTGCCAGCAGTTCCCGGACAGGGCGTTCACCCCTCCACTTT
>NA|TRBJ2-2|TRBV7-9|few
CASSYQGRGNTGELFF
TGTGCCAGCAGCTACCAGGGCAGGGGGAACACCGGGGAGCTGTTTTTT
>NA|TRBJ1-5|TRBV28|few
CASSFSTRGVGQPQHF
TGTGCCAGCAGTTTCTCCACACGGGGAGTCGGTCAGCCCCAGCATTTT
>TRBD2|TRBJ2-5|TRBV5-4|NA
CASSWTSGDETQYF
TGTGCCAGCAGCTGGACTAGCGGGGATGAGACCCAGTACTTC
>TRBD2|TRBJ2-7|TRBV28|NA
CASSLGLERPYEQYF
TGTGCCAGCAGTCTCGGACTAGAGCGTCCCTACGAGCAGTACTTC
>NA|TRBJ1-3|TRBV10-2|NA
CASTPRLAAGNTIYF
TGCGCCAGCACCCCACGTCTGGCAGCTGGAAACACCATATATTTT
>NA|TRBJ2-3|TRBV6-6|NA
CASSKPGTDTQYF
TGTGCCAGCAGTAAGCCCGGCACAGATACGCAGTATTTT
>NA|TRBJ2-1|TRBV9|once
CASSVGGGARSNEQFF
TGTGCCAGCAGCGTAGGCGGCGGGGCACGTAGCAATGAGCAGTTCTTC
>NA|TRBJ2-5|TRBV2|few
CASSEAPGAETQYF
TGTGCCAGCAGTGAAGCGCCAGGGGCAGAGACCCAGTACTTC
>TRBD1|TRBJ2-2|TRBV6-2/TRBV6-3|NA
CASSPTLPDRGQVWELFF
TGTGCCAGCAGCCCAACCTTACCCGACAGGGGGCAAGTATGGGAGCTGTTTTTT
>NA|TRBJ2-7|TRBV24-1|NA
CATSDSRSEQYF
TGTGCCACCAGTGATTCAAGGAGCGAGCAGTACTTC
>TRBD1|TRBJ1-6|TRBV7-2|NA
CASSLMGQGGSPLHF
TGTGCCAGCAGCTTAATGGGACAGGGGGGATCACCCCTCCACTTT
>TRBD1|TRBJ2-3|TRBV13|NA
CASSRRPQTGQADTQYF
TGTGCCAGCAGCCGGAGACCCCAGACAGGGCAGGCAGATACGCAGTATTTT
>NA|TRBJ1-4|TRBV18|NA
CASSPLPGSAEKLFF
TGTGCCAGCTCACCACTCCCGGGTTCAGCGGAAAAACTGTTTTTT
>NA|TRBJ2-5|TRBV11-2|NA
CASSYLGRDEETQYF
TGTGCCAGCAGCTATCTAGGCAGGGATGAAGAGACCCAGTACTTC